Presented here are 22 T cell receptor beta chains from one specimen sequenced in a study of monozygotic twins with inflammatory bowel disease. TCRdb reprocessed the 5' RACE reads and stores each CDR3 protein as one record, lacking DNA. This table holds about 160,000 distinct CDR3 sequences. Sequencing input: blood. All receptors derive from a human donor with ulcerative colitis or Crohn's disease, or a healthy co-twin of an affected twin (not recorded which).

V is TRBV7-2 and J is TRBJ2-5. CDR3 length equals 16 residues. Germline V gene data show CDR1 as SGHTA and CDR2 as FQGNSA. The CDR3 reads CASSLGSSRVQETQYF.

V is TRBV4-1 and J is TRBJ2-3; TCRdb lists TRBD1, though no DNA is available to test this call. This CDR3 spans 17 amino acids. Germline CDR1 reads MGHRA; CDR2 reads YSYEKL. The CDR3 is CASSQGVAGALTDTQYF.

CDR3: CASSPNPALTGTEAFF. The rearrangement uses TRBV18 and TRBJ1-1; with no DNA, the TCRdb D assignment of TRBD1 cannot be verified. This CDR3 spans 16 amino acids. The germline CDR1 and CDR2 sequences are KGHSH and LQKENI.

The chain is built from TRBV12-3 or TRBV12-4 and TRBJ2-7; TCRdb's assignment of TRBD2 cannot be checked, as there is no DNA. This CDR3 is built from 14 residues. The CDR3 here is CASSFGREGREQYF.

The chain combines TRBV7-5 with TRBJ2-1; the D call from TCRdb, TRBD2, cannot be confirmed without DNA. TRBV7-5 constitutes a pseudogene. The CDR3 length is 18 residues. The CDR3 protein is CISVPDFSPGLRSNEQFF.

This chain connects TRBV28 to TRBJ1-2; TCRdb returns TRBD1, unconfirmable since there is no DNA. This CDR3 is 12 amino acids long. CDR1 and CDR2 (germline): MDHEN, SYDVKM. CDR3 region: CASTAGNYGYTF.

This chain links TRBV20-1 with TRBJ2-5; TCRdb proposes TRBD2, but this gene call is untestable without DNA. The germline gives CDR1 DFQATT, CDR2 SNEGSKA (reference sequence). The CDR3 has 14 amino acids. CDR3 residues: CSARGTREQETQYF.

V gene TRBV6-4 combines with J gene TRBJ2-2; TCRdb's D gene call, TRBD1, goes unchecked for lack of DNA. Germline V lookup: CDR1 MRHNA, CDR2 SNTAGT. The CDR3 consists of 14 residues. CDR3 in amino acids: CASSDNRATGELFF.

The chain recombines TRBV5-1 with TRBJ1-2. The germline V gene has CDR1 SGHRS and CDR2 YFSETQ. The CDR3 spans 13 residues. The CDR3 sequence: CASSPLTNYGYTF.

The J gene is TRBJ1-1, the V gene TRBV5-6. The length of the CDR3 is 15 residues. CDR1 is SGHDT and CDR2 is YYEEEE in the germline V gene. The CDR3 protein is CASSSGDFRRVGAFF.

The chain joins TRBV20-1 to TRBJ2-7. The CDR3 is 12 amino acids. CDR1 and CDR2 (germline): DFQATT, SNEGSKA (reference sequence). The CDR3 loop is CSARVQTYEQYF.

The chain couples TRBV19 to TRBJ2-3; as DNA is missing, the TRBD1 call by TCRdb cannot be tested. Germline V lookup: CDR1 LNHDA, CDR2 SQIVND (reference sequence). The CDR3 is made up of 13 amino acids. CDR3 sequence reads: CASSVEPGNTQYF. Complete variable domain (other parts from reference TRBV19 and TRBJ2-3): DGGITQSPKYLFRKEGQNVTLSCEQNLNHDAMYWYRQDPGQGLRLIYYSQIVNDFQKGDIAEGYSVSREKKESFPLTVTSAQKNPTAFYLCASSVEPGNTQYFGPGTRLTVL.

The genes are TRBV28 and TRBJ1-1; TCRdb picks TRBD1, but there is no DNA to check that call. This CDR3 is built from 15 residues. Germline lookup yields CDR1 MDHEN and CDR2 SYDVKM. The CDR3 loop reads CASRPTGTGLAEAFF. The full variable domain, its missing parts supplied by reference TRBV28 and TRBJ1-1, is DVKVTQSSRYLVKRTGEKVFLECVQDMDHENMFWYRQDPGLGLRLIYFSYDVKMKEKGDIPEGYSVSREKKERFSLILESASTNQTSMYLCASRPTGTGLAEAFFGQGTRLTVV.

The chain couples TRBV7-9 to TRBJ2-2. CDR1 and CDR2 (germline): SEHNR, FQNEAQ (reference sequence). The CDR3 consists of 17 residues. The CDR3 loop reads CASSLRRTSANTGELFF.

J is TRBJ2-1 and V is TRBV20-1; there is no DNA to check the TCRdb D call of TRBD1. The germline V gene has CDR1 DFQATT and CDR2 SNEGSKA (reference sequence). The CDR3 runs to 15 residues. The CDR3 sequence is CSAQPRDRVYNEQFF.

The chain combines TRBV4-3 with TRBJ2-4; TCRdb calls TRBD1, which cannot be checked without DNA. This CDR3 has 14 residues. Germline V gene data show CDR1 as LGHNA and CDR2 as YSLEER. The CDR3 protein is CASSQGQDVGIQYF.

The CDR3 protein is CAINKGQEDGYEQYF. The J gene is TRBJ2-7, the V gene TRBV10-3; the D call of TRBD1 rests on TCRdb alone, since no DNA is present to check it. Per germline, CDR1 ENHRY and CDR2 SYGVKD. The CDR3 length is 15 residues.

The chain carries TRBV9 and TRBJ2-3; TCRdb lists TRBD2, though no DNA is available to test this call. The CDR3 has 17 residues. Germline V gene sequence: CDR1 SGDLS, CDR2 YYNGEE. The CDR3 loop is CASSVKWGLAGADTQYF.

The V call is TRBV7-9, the J call TRBJ1-5; TCRdb reports TRBD1, a call that lacks DNA to check it against. This CDR3 comprises 13 residues. CDR1 and CDR2 (germline): SEHNR, FQNEAQ (reference sequence). CDR3: CASVGTGNQPQHF.

The chain recombines TRBV5-1 with TRBJ2-1. This CDR3 is 12 amino acids long. Per the germline V gene, CDR1 is SGHRS and CDR2 is YFSETQ. CDR3 loop: CASSLSLGEQFF.

The genes are TRBV10-3 and TRBJ2-3; TCRdb reports TRBD1, a call that lacks DNA to check it against. Germline V gene data show CDR1 as ENHRY and CDR2 as SYGVKD. The CDR3 sequence is 14 residues long. CDR3 in amino acids: CAIRKTESTHTQYF.

The chain combines TRBV6-6 with TRBJ1-6; absent DNA, TCRdb's TRBD1 call cannot be checked. Germline V CDR1 and CDR2: MNHNY, SVGAGI (reference sequence). CDR3 length: 13 residues. The CDR3 loop reads CASRGGSNSPLHF.